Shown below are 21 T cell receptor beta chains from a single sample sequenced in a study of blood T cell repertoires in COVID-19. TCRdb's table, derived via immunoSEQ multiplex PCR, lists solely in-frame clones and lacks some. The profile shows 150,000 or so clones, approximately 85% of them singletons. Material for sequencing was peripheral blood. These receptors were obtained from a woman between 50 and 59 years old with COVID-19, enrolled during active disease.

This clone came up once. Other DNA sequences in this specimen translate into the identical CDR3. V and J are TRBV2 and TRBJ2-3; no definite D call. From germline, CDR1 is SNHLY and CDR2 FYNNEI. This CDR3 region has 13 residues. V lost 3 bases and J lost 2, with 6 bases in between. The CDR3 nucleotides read TGTGCCAGCAGTGAGGGCTCCACAGATACGCAGTATTTT. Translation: CASSEGSTDTQYF.

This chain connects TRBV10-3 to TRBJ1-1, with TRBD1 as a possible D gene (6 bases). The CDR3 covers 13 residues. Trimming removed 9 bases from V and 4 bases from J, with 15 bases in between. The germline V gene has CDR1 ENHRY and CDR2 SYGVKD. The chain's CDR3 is CAISTGESTEAFF. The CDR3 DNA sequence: TGTGCCATATCGACAGGCGAGAGCACTGAAGCTTTCTTT.

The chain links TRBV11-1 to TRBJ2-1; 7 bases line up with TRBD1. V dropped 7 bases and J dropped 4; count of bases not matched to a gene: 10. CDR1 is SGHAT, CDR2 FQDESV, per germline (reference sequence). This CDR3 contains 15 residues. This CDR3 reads CASKRTGVTYNEQFF. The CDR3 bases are TGTGCCAGCAAGAGAACAGGGGTTACTTACAATGAGCAGTTCTTC.

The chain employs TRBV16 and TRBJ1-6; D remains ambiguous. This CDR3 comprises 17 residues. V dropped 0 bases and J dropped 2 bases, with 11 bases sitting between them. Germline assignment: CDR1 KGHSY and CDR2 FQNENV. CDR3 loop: CASSQSIVGTYNSPLHF. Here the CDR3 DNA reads TGTGCCAGCAGCCAATCGATTGTCGGGACCTATAATTCACCCCTCCACTTT.

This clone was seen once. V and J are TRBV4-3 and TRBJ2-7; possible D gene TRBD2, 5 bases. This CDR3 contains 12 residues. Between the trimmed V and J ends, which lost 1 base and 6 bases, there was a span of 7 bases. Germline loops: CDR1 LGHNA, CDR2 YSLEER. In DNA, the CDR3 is TGCGCCAGCAGCCAAGTTCGGGGCGAGCAGTACTTC. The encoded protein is CASSQVRGEQYF.

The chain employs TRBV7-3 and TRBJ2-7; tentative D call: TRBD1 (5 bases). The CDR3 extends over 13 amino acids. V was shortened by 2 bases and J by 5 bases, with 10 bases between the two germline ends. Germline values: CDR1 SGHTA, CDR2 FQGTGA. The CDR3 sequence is CASSLYMGHEQYF. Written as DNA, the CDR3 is TGTGCCAGCAGCTTATACATGGGGCACGAGCAGTACTTC.

The CDR3 loop is CASSAGRYEQYF. The CDR3 coding sequence is TGCGCCAGCAGCGCTGGCCGCTACGAGCAGTACTTC. J is TRBJ2-7 and V is TRBV5-1; D remains unclear. V was trimmed by 4 bases and J by 3 bases, leaving 8 bases between them. Germline V gene lookup returns CDR1 SGHRS and CDR2 YFSETQ. The CDR3 has 12 residues.

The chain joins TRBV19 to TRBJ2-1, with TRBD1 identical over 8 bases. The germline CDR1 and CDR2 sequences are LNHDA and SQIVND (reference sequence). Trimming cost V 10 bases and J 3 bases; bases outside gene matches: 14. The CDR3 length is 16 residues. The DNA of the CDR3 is TGTGCCACGTCCAGGCAGGGGGCGATCCTCTACAATGAGCAGTTCTTC. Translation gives CATSRQGAILYNEQFF.

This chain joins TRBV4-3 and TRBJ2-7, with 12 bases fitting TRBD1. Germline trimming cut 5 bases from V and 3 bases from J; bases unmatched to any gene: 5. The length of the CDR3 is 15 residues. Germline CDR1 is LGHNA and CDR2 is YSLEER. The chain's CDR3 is CASSKGQGADYEQYF. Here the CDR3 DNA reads TGCGCCAGCAGCAAGGGACAGGGGGCGGACTACGAGCAGTACTTC.

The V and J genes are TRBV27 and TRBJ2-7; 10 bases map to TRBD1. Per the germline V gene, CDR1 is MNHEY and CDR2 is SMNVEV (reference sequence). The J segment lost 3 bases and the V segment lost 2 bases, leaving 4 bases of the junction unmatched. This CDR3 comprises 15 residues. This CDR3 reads CASSLHGTGDYEQYF. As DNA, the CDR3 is TGTGCCAGCAGTTTACATGGGACAGGGGACTACGAGCAGTACTTC.

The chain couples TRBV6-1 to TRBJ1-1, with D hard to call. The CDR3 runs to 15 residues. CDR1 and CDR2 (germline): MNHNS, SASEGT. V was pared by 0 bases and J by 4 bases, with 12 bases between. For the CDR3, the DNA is TGTGCCAGCAGTGAAGCGCTCGGGGAGGGCACTGAAGCTTTCTTT. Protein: CASSEALGEGTEAFF.

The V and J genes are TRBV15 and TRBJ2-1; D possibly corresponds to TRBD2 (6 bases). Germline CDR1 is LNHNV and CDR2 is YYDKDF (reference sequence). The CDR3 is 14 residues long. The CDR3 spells CATRGRGNYNEQFF. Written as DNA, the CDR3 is TGTGCGACCCGGGGGAGAGGGAACTACAATGAGCAGTTCTTC.

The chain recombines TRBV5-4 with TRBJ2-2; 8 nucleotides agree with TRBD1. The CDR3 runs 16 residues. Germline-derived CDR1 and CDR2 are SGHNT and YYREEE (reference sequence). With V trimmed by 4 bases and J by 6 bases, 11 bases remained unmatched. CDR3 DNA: TGTGCCAGCAGCCTCGGTGGACAGGGTAGGGCCGGGGAGCTGTTTTTT. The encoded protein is CASSLGGQGRAGELFF.

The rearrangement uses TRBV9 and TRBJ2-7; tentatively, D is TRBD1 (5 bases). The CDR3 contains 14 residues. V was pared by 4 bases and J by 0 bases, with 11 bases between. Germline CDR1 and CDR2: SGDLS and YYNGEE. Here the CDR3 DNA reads TGTGCCAGCAGCACTACGACAGTCTCCTACGAGCAGTACTTC. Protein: CASSTTTVSYEQYF.

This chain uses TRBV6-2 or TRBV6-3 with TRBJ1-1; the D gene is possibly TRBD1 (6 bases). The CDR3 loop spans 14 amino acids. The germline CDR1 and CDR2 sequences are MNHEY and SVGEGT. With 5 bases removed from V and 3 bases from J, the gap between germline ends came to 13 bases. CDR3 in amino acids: CASSRTQGDTEAFF. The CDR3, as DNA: TGTGCCAGCAGTCGCACACAGGGCGACACTGAAGCTTTCTTT.

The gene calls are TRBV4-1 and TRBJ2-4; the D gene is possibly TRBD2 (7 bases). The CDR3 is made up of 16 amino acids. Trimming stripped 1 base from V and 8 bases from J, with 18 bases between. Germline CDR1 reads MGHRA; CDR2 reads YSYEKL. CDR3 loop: CASSQGLGGGEDIQYF. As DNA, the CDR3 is TGCGCCAGCAGCCAAGGGTTGGGAGGGGGAGAGGACATTCAGTACTTC.

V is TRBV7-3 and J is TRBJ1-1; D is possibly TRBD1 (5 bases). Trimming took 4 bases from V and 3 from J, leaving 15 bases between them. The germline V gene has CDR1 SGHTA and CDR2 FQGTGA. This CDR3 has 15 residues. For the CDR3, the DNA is TGTGCCAGCAGCTCAAACCGCCCGGGGGACACTGAAGCTTTCTTT. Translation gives CASSSNRPGDTEAFF. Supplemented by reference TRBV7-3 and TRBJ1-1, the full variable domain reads GAGVSQTPSNKVTEKGKYVELRCDPISGHTALYWYRQSLGQGPEFLIYFQGTGAADDSGLPNDRFFAVRPEGSVSTLKIQRTERGDSAVYLCASSSNRPGDTEAFFGQGTRLTVV.

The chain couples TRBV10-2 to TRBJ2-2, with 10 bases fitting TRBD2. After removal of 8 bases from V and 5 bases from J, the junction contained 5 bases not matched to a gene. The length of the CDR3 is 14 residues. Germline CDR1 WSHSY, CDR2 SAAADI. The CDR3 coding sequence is TGCGCCAGCCTAGCGGGGGTTAGGACCGGGGAGCTGTTTTTT. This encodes CASLAGVRTGELFF.

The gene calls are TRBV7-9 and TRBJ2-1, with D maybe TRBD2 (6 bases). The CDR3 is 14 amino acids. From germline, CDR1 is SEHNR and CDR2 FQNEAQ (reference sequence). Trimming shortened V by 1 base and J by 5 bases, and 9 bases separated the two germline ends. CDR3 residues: CASSLEGLHNEQFF. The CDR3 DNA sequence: TGTGCCAGCAGCTTAGAGGGACTCCACAATGAGCAGTTCTTC.

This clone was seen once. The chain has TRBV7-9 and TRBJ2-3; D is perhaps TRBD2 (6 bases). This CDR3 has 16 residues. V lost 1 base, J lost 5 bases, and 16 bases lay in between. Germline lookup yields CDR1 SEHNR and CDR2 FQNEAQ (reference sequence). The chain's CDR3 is CASSLVVAGPIDTQYF. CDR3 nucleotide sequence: TGTGCCAGCAGCTTAGTGGTTGCGGGACCCATAGATACGCAGTATTTT.

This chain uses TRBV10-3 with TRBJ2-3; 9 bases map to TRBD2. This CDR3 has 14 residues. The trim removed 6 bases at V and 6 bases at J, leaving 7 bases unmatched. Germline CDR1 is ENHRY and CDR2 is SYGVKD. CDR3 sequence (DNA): TGTGCCATCAGAGGGGGGACTAGCTTGGATACGCAGTATTTT. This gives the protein CAIRGGTSLDTQYF.